These 7 T cell receptor beta chains came from one sample sequenced in a study of naive CD8 T cells in extremely preterm neonates (dated by TCRdb to the late 2010s). The term cord blood was obtained from a few elective full-term cesarean deliveries at roughly 36-41 weeks of gestation that occurred without labor or rupture of membranes. Libraries were constructed by the immunoSEQ multiplex PCR assay. This is the immuneACCESS table as TCRdb keeps it, with only in-frame sequences that have V and J called. A part of the clones is gone; compared with another copy, unresolved V genes explain less than half, and the rest is unexplained. Across this sample there are thousands of clones, with roughly 97% seen only once. The leading ten clones occupy roughly 0.53% of the sample. Material: naive CD8+ T cells from cord blood. Every receptor here comes from a newborn in good health.

V usage is TRBV27 and J usage is TRBJ2-7, with TRBD2 as a possible D gene (6 bases). CDR1 MNHEY and CDR2 SMNVEV come from the germline V gene (reference sequence). This CDR3 is 15 amino acids long. Trimming left V 2 bases short and J 4 bases short, with 15 bases between. CDR3 loop: CASSLIRGMSYEQYF. The DNA of the CDR3 is TGTGCCAGCAGTTTAATTCGCGGGATGAGTTACGAGCAGTACTTC.

This rearrangement joins TRBV11-2 to TRBJ1-3, with no clear D. Trimming took 1 base from V and 4 from J, leaving 2 bases between them. Germline lookup yields CDR1 SGHAT and CDR2 FQNNGV. The CDR3 is 12 amino acids. The CDR3 loop is CASSLAGNTIYF. CDR3 bases: TGTGCCAGCAGCTTAGCGGGAAACACCATATATTTT.

The chain uses TRBV2 and TRBJ1-3, with D uncertain. Trimming pared 7 bases from V and 0 bases from J, leaving 10 bases between. The CDR3 is 14 residues long. From germline, CDR1 is SNHLY and CDR2 FYNNEI. This CDR3 is CASTQAISGNTIYF. DNA for the CDR3: TGTGCCAGCACCCAGGCTATCTCTGGAAACACCATATATTTT.

This sequence joins TRBV29-1 and TRBJ2-7, with 7 bases aligning to TRBD2. J lost 6 bases, V lost 7 bases, and 6 bases had no gene match. The CDR3 covers 11 residues. CDR1 is SQVTM, CDR2 ANQGSEA, per germline. The DNA of the CDR3 is TGCAGCGCCGCGGGAGAAGGCGAGCAGTACTTC. The encoded protein is CSAAGEGEQYF.

CDR3 sequence reads: CASSLGPSSYNEQFF. CDR3 coding DNA: TGTGCCAGCAGCTTAGGGCCTAGCTCCTACAATGAGCAGTTCTTC. This rearrangement joins TRBV11-3 to TRBJ2-1; D not certain. V lost 1 base and J 0 bases, leaving 7 bases between the germline ends. Germline CDR1 SGHNT, CDR2 YENEEA. The CDR3 is 15 residues long. Full variable domain (missing parts from reference TRBV11-3 and TRBJ2-1): EAGVVQSPRYKIIEKKQPVAFWCNPISGHNTLYWYLQNLGQGPELLIRYENEEAVDDSQLPKDRFSAERLKGVDSTLKIQPAELGDSAVYLCASSLGPSSYNEQFFGPGTRLTVL.

The CDR3 DNA is TGTGCCAGCAGCTTGTCCGGGACAGGGCACTCTGGGGCCAACGTCCTGACTTTC. Translated: CASSLSGTGHSGANVLTF. The chain employs TRBV7-3 and TRBJ2-6, with TRBD1 identical over 9 bases. V shed 3 bases and J 0 bases; nucleotides not matched to a gene: 6. Germline V gives CDR1 SGHTA, CDR2 FQGTGA. The CDR3 consists of 18 residues.

The chain combines TRBV4-1 with TRBJ2-2; unclear D gene. The CDR3 has 14 residues. The germline V gene encodes CDR1 MGHRA and CDR2 YSYEKL. V was cut by 1 base and J by 6 bases, with 9 bases left in between. The CDR3: CASSQVLGAGELFF. In DNA form, the CDR3 reads TGCGCCAGCAGCCAAGTACTTGGAGCCGGGGAGCTGTTTTTT.